Listed here are 21 T cell receptor beta chains from one sample, sequenced in a study of cytomegalovirus exposure and HLA in healthy donors. This PCR relied on a set of 60 Vbeta primers and 13 Jbeta primers. Repertoires were generated with immunoSEQ multiplex PCR, while TCRdb's copy carries only in-frame clones and drops some. This listing includes 150,000 to 200,000 clones. The sequencing input was PBMCs. The receptors come from a man younger than 40 in good health and CMV-seronegative.

The chain has TRBV5-1 and TRBJ1-2; D is perhaps TRBD1 (5 bases). Trimming took off 6 bases at V and 6 bases at J, with 18 bases between the two ends. CDR3 size: 14 residues. The germline V gene encodes CDR1 SGHRS and CDR2 YFSETQ. The CDR3: CASTGEGSLDGYTF. The CDR3 DNA reads TGCGCCAGCACGGGGGAAGGTTCGTTGGATGGCTACACCTTC.

The gene calls are TRBV4-1 and TRBJ1-3; TRBD1 aligns across 8 bases. Per germline, CDR1 MGHRA and CDR2 YSYEKL. Trimming cost V 0 bases and J 1 base; bases outside gene matches: 5. CDR3 length equals 17 residues. The CDR3 is CASSQDGQGSSGNTIYF. The CDR3 nucleotides are TGCGCCAGCAGCCAAGACGGACAGGGCTCTTCTGGAAACACCATATATTTT.

The genes are TRBV5-1 and TRBJ2-5, with D tentatively TRBD2 (5 bases). Between the trimmed V and J ends, which lost 0 bases and 3 bases, there was a span of 12 bases. The CDR3 is made up of 15 amino acids. Germline V lookup: CDR1 SGHRS, CDR2 YFSETQ. CDR3: CASSLAAPGEETQYF. In DNA, the CDR3 is TGCGCCAGCAGCTTGGCAGCACCCGGGGAAGAGACCCAGTACTTC.

This chain joins TRBV6-5 and TRBJ1-1; no clear D. This CDR3 is built from 14 residues. Germline CDR1 is MNHEY and CDR2 is SVGAGI. Trimming removed 1 base at V and 2 bases at J, with 8 bases between. CDR3 DNA sequence: TGTGCCAGCAGTTACTTCCGGGGAAACACTGAAGCTTTCTTT. It is translated as CASSYFRGNTEAFF.

To note about this clone: A junction end diverges from the germline sequence, so it may reflect a read error. The chain recombines TRBV10-3 with TRBJ1-4, with D perhaps matching TRBD1 (5 bases). CDR1 is ENHRY and CDR2 is SYGVKD in the germline V gene. The CDR3 covers 12 residues. CDR3 region: CAISESGPRRVF. The CDR3 DNA reads as TGTGCCATCAGTGAATCAGGGCCTAGAAGGGTTTTT.

The chain's CDR3 is CASSRQGGGTDTQYF. CDR3 nucleotides: TGTGCCAGCAGCCGACAGGGCGGAGGCACAGATACGCAGTATTTT. The chain joins TRBV6-1 to TRBJ2-3; the match to TRBD1 covers 7 bases. This CDR3 has 15 amino acids. Germline values: CDR1 MNHNS, CDR2 SASEGT. With 6 bases clipped from V and 1 base from J, the junction kept 7 bases outside the gene matches.

The V and J genes are TRBV5-1 and TRBJ2-2, with D unclear. This CDR3 region has 15 residues. The germline V gene encodes CDR1 SGHRS and CDR2 YFSETQ. Trimming removed 4 bases from V and 0 bases from J, with 10 bases in between. The CDR3 DNA sequence: TGCGCCAGCAGCCGACTGAGGCCGAACACCGGGGAGCTGTTTTTT. Protein sequence: CASSRLRPNTGELFF.

The chain uses TRBV4-1 and TRBJ2-3; TRBD1 agrees at 7 bases. The CDR3 covers 18 residues. The V gene's germline CDR1 is MGHRA and CDR2 YSYEKL. Unmatched junction bases numbered 22, after V lost 7 bases and J lost 6 bases. CDR3 protein: CASKGASRNHLSRDTQYF. In nucleotides, the CDR3 is TGCGCCAGCAAGGGGGCTAGCAGAAACCACCTTTCAAGGGATACGCAGTATTTT.

The chain combines TRBV20-1 with TRBJ2-7, with no clear D. Germline values: CDR1 DFQATT, CDR2 SNEGSKA (reference sequence). Trimming stripped 6 bases from V and 6 bases from J, with 9 bases between. The CDR3 is 10 residues long. The CDR3 is CSAIHGEQYF. CDR3 sequence (DNA): TGCAGTGCCATTCACGGCGAGCAGTACTTC.

The J gene is TRBJ2-2, the V gene TRBV7-3; TRBD1 is a possible D gene (6 bases). The CDR3 extends over 17 amino acids. Trimming left V 0 bases short and J 4 bases short, with 15 bases between. Per the germline V gene, CDR1 is SGHTA and CDR2 is FQGTGA. The CDR3 nucleotides read TGTGCCAGCAGCTTAACCCGGGGCAGGGGTGGCACCGGGGAGCTGTTTTTT. Its translation: CASSLTRGRGGTGELFF.

V usage is TRBV19 and J usage is TRBJ2-1, with TRBD2 matching over 10 bases. CDR1 is LNHDA and CDR2 is SQIVND in the germline V gene (reference sequence). The CDR3 is 15 residues long. The V and J ends lost 4 bases and 7 bases, in that order; junction bases with no gene match: 7. The CDR3 sequence is CASSTKREGQNEQFF. The CDR3 DNA follows: TGTGCCAGTAGTACTAAGCGGGAGGGCCAGAATGAGCAGTTCTTC.

Comments on this clone: Other DNA sequences in the same sample also yield this CDR3. The CDR3 DNA sequence: TGTGCCTGGAGTGTGACAGGCGGAAACACCATATATTTT. Its translation: CAWSVTGGNTIYF. The chain links TRBV30 to TRBJ1-3, with D tentatively TRBD1 (6 bases). The CDR3 totals 13 residues. Germline V CDR1 and CDR2: GTSNPN, SVGIG (reference sequence). The ends were cut back, 0 bases at V and 4 bases at J, with 7 bases in the middle.

The CDR3 sequence: CASSSLAGVPPGELFF. The DNA for the CDR3 is TGTGCCAGCAGTTCCCTAGCGGGAGTACCCCCCGGGGAGCTGTTTTTT. The chain links TRBV6-6 to TRBJ2-2; 10 bases agree with TRBD2. The CDR3 sequence is 16 residues long. V gave up 4 bases and J gave up 6 bases; unmatched junction bases: 8. CDR1 and CDR2 (germline): MNHNY, SVGAGI (reference sequence).

J is TRBJ1-1 and V is TRBV18, with TRBD1 identical over 8 bases. Germline assignment: CDR1 KGHSH and CDR2 LQKENI. V dropped 2 bases and J dropped 5; count of bases not matched to a gene: 10. This CDR3 is 16 amino acids long. CDR3 DNA sequence: TGTGCCAGCTCACCATGGGGCGGACAGGGAGGAACTGAAGCTTTCTTT. Its protein is CASSPWGGQGGTEAFF.

The gene calls are TRBV6-5 and TRBJ2-1, with 7 bases fitting TRBD2. The length of the CDR3 is 14 residues. Germline trimming cut 7 bases from V and 2 bases from J; bases unmatched to any gene: 5. Per the germline V gene, CDR1 is MNHEY and CDR2 is SVGAGI. DNA for the CDR3: TGTGCCAGCACAGAAGCGGGAACCTACAATGAGCAGTTCTTC. Residues: CASTEAGTYNEQFF.

The J gene is TRBJ2-7, the V gene TRBV2; 9 bases map to TRBD1. V dropped 2 bases and J dropped 8; count of bases not matched to a gene: 16. Germline CDR1 is SNHLY and CDR2 is FYNNEI. The CDR3 is made up of 17 amino acids. CDR3 in DNA: TGTGCCAGCAGTGAAAGCCCTAGAGCGGACAGGGGTGAGCAGCAGTACTTC. Its translation is CASSESPRADRGEQQYF.

The chain recombines TRBV18 with TRBJ1-1, with D hard to call. CDR1 and CDR2 from the germline V gene are KGHSH and LQKENI. The CDR3 totals 13 residues. The V end was cut by 4 bases, the J end by 3 bases, with 9 bases between. CDR3 region: CASSLGGDTEAFF. In nucleotides, the CDR3 is TGTGCCAGCTCACTCGGAGGAGACACTGAAGCTTTCTTT.

The chain couples TRBV5-1 to TRBJ1-5, with 7 bases lining up with TRBD1. J lost 0 bases, V lost 4 bases, and 4 bases had no gene match. The germline CDR1 and CDR2 sequences are SGHRS and YFSETQ. The CDR3 is 15 amino acids. The CDR3 here is CASSRTGDSNQPQHF. DNA of the CDR3: TGCGCCAGCAGCCGCACAGGGGATAGCAATCAGCCCCAGCATTTT.

V and J are TRBV7-3 and TRBJ2-7; no definite D call. The V end lost 0 bases, the J end lost 4 bases, and 13 bases lay between the germline ends. The germline V gene encodes CDR1 SGHTA and CDR2 FQGTGA. The CDR3 is 15 residues long. The chain's CDR3 is CASSLTPINNYEQYF. CDR3 in DNA: TGTGCCAGCAGCTTAACCCCAATTAACAATTACGAGCAGTACTTC.

This rearrangement joins TRBV10-1 to TRBJ2-3, with 9 bases that match TRBD1. After removal of 4 bases from V and 9 bases from J, the junction contained 11 bases not matched to a gene. The CDR3 totals 15 residues. Germline CDR1 reads WNHNN; CDR2 reads SYGVQD (reference sequence). The CDR3 coding sequence is TGCGCCAGCAGTGTGAATACCGGGACAGGGAGCACGCAGTATTTT. Translating gives CASSVNTGTGSTQYF.

V gene TRBV14 combines with J gene TRBJ2-1; D remains ambiguous. V lost 5 bases, J lost 7 bases, and 9 bases lay in between. Germline V gene data show CDR1 as SGHDN and CDR2 as FVKESK. The CDR3 loop spans 12 amino acids. CDR3 region: CASSYSGNEQFF. CDR3 in DNA: TGTGCCAGCAGCTACTCCGGGAATGAGCAGTTCTTC.